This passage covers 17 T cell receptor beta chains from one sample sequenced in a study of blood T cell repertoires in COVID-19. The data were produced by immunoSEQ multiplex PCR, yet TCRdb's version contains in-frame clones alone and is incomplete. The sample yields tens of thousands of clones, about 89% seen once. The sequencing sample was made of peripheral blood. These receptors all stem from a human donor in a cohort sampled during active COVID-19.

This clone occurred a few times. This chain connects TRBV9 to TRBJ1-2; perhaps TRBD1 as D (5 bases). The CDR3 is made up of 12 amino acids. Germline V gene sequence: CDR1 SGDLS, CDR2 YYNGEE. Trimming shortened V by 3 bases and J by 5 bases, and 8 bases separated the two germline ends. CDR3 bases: TGTGCCAGCAGCGCGCAGGGTTATGGCTACACCTTC. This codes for CASSAQGYGYTF. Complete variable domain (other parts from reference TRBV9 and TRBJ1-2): DSGVTQTPKHLITATGQRVTLRCSPRSGDLSVYWYQQSLDQGLQFLIQYYNGEERAKGNILERFSAQQFPDLHSELNLSSLELGDSALYFCASSAQGYGYTFGSGTRLTVV.

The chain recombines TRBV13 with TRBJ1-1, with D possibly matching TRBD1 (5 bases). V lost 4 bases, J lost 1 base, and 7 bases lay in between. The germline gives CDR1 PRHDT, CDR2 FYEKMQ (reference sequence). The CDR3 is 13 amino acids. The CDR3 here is CASSSQANTEAFF. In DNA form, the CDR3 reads TGTGCCAGCAGCTCACAGGCGAACACTGAAGCTTTCTTT.

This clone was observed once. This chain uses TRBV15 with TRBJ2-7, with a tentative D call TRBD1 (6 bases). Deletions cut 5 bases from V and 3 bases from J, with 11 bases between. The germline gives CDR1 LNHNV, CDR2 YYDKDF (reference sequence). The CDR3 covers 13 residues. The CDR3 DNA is TGTGCCACCAGCTCCCAACAGGGCTACGAGCAGTACTTC. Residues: CATSSQQGYEQYF.

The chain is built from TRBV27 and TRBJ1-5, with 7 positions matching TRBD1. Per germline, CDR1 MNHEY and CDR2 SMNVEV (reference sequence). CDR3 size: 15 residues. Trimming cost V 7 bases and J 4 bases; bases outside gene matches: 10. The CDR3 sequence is CASKLQGQANQPQHF. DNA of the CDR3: TGTGCCAGCAAACTACAGGGGCAGGCAAATCAGCCCCAGCATTTT.

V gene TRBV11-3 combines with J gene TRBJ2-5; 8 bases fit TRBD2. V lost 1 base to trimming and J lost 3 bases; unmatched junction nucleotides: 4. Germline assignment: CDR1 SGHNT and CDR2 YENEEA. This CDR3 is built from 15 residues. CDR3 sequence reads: CASSLGAGGEETQYF. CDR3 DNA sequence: TGTGCCAGCAGCTTAGGGGCGGGAGGAGAAGAGACCCAGTACTTC.

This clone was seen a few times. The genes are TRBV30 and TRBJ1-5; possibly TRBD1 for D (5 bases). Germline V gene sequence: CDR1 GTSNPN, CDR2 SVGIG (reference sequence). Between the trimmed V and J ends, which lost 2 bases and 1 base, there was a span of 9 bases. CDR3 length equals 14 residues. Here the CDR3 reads CAWSRRQSNQPQHF. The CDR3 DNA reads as TGTGCCTGGAGTCGAAGACAGAGCAATCAGCCCCAGCATTTT.

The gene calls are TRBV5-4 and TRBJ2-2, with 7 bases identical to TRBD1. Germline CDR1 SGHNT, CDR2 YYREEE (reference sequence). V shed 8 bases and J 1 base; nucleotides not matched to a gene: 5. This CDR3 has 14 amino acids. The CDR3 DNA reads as TGTGCCAGTACGGGACAGCGGAACACCGGGGAGCTGTTTTTT. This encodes CASTGQRNTGELFF.

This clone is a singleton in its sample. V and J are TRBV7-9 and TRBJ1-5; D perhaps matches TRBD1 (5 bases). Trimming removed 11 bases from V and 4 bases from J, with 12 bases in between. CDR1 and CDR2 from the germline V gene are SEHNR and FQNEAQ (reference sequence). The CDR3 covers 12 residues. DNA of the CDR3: TGTGCCGTAACCAGGGCTAATCAGCCCCAGCATTTT. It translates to CAVTRANQPQHF.

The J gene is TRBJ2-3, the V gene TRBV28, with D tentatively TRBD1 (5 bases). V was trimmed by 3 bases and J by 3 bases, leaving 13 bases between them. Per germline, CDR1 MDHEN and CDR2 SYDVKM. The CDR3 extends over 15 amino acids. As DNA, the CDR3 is TGTGCCAGCAGTTTTGCAGGGCGGCGAACAGATACGCAGTATTTT. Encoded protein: CASSFAGRRTDTQYF.

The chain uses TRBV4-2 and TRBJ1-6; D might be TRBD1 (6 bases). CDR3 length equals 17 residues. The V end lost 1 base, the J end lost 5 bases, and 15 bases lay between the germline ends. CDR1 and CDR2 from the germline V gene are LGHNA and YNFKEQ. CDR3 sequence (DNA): TGTGCCAGCAGCCAAGGGGGGCGGAGGATAAATAATTCACCCCTCCACTTT. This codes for CASSQGGRRINNSPLHF.

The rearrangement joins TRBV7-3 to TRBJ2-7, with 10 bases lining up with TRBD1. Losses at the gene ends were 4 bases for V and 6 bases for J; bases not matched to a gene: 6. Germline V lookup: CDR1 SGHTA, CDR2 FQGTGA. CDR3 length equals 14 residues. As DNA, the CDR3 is TGTGCCAGCAGCTCCGGGACAGGGGTTTCCGAGCAGTACTTC. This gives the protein CASSSGTGVSEQYF.

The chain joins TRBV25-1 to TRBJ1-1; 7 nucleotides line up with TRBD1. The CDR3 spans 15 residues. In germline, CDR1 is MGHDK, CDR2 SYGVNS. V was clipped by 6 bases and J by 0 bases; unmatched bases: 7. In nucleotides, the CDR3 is TGTGCCAGCAGCGACGGGACAGTAGTGAACACTGAAGCTTTCTTT. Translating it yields CASSDGTVVNTEAFF.

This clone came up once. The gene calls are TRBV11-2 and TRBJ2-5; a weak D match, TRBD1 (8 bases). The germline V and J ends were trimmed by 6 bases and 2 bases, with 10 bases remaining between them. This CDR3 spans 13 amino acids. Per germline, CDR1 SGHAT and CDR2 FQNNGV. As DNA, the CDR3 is TGTGCCAGCAGACAGGGGGGGCAAGAGACCCAGTACTTC. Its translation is CASRQGGQETQYF.

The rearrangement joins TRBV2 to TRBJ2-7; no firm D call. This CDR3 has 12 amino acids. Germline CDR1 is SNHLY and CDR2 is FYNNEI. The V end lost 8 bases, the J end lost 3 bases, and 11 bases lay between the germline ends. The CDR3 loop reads CASGDRNYEQYF. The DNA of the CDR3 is TGTGCCAGCGGAGACCGGAACTACGAGCAGTACTTC. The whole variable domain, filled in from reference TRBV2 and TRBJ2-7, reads EPEVTQTPSHQVTQMGQEVILRCVPISNHLYFYWYRQILGQKVEFLVSFYNNEISEKSEIFDDQFSVERPDGSNFTLKIRSTKLEDSAMYFCASGDRNYEQYFGPGTRLTVT.

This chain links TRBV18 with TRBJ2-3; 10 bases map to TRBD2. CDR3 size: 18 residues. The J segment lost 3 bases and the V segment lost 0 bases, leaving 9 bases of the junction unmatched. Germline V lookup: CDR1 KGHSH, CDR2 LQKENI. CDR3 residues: CASSPPGLASGGTDTQYF. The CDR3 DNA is TGTGCCAGCTCACCACCGGGTTTAGCTAGCGGGGGAACAGATACGCAGTATTTT.

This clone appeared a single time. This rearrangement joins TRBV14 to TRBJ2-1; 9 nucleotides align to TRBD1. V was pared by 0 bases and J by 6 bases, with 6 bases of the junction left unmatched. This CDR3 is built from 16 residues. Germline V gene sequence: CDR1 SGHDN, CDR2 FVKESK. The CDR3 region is CASSQDRGTGFNEQFF. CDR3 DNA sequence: TGTGCCAGCAGCCAAGATCGCGGGACAGGGTTCAATGAGCAGTTCTTC.

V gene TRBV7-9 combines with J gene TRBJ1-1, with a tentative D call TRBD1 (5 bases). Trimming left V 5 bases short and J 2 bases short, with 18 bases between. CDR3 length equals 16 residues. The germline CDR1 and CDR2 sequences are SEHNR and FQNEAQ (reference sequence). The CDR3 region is CASSLGVGQSNTEAFF. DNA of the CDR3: TGTGCCAGCAGCCTAGGGGTTGGGCAGTCTAACACTGAAGCTTTCTTT. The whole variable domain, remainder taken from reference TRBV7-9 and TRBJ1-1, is DTGVSQNPRHKITKRGQNVTFRCDPISEHNRLYWYRQTLGQGPEFLTYFQNEAQLEKSRLLSDRFSAERPKGSFSTLEIQRTEQGDSAMYLCASSLGVGQSNTEAFFGQGTRLTVV.